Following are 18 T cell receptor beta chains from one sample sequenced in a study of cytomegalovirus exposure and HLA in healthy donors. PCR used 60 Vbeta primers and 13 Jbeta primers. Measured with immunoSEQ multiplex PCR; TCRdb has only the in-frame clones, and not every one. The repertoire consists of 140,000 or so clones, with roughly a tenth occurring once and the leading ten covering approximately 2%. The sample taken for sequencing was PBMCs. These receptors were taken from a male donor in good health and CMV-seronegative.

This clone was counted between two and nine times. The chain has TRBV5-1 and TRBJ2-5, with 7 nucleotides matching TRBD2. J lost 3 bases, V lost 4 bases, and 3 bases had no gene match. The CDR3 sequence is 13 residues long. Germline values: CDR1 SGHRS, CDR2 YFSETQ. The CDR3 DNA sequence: TGCGCCAGCAGCCGGGGGGTTGAAGAGACCCAGTACTTC. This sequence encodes CASSRGVEETQYF.

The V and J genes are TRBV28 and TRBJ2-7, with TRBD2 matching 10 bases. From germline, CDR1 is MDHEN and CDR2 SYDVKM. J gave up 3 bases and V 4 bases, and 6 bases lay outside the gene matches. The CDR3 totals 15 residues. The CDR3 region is CASSSQLAGHYEQYF. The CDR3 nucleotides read TGTGCCAGCAGTTCCCAACTAGCGGGGCACTACGAGCAGTACTTC.

CDR3: CACRTGIAYGYTF. CDR3 DNA sequence: TGTGCCTGCCGGACAGGGATCGCCTATGGCTACACCTTC. The gene calls are TRBV30 and TRBJ1-2; 8 nucleotides match TRBD1. V trimming: 6 bases; J trimming: 4 bases; junction bases outside the gene matches: 7. The CDR3 is made up of 13 amino acids. The germline CDR1 and CDR2 sequences are GTSNPN and SVGIG (reference sequence).

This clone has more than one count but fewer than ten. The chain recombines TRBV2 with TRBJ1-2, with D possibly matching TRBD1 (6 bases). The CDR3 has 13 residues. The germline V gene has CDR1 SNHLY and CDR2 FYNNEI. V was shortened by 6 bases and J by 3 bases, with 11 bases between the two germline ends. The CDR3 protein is CASRAGHDYGYTF. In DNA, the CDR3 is TGTGCCAGCAGAGCGGGACACGACTATGGCTACACCTTC.

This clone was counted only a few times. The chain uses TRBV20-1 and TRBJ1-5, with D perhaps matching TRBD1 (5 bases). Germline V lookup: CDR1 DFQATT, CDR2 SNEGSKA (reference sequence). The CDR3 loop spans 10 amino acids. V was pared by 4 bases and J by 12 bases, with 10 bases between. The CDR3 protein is CSAKTVDQHF. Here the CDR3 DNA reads TGCAGTGCTAAGACAGTGGACCAGCATTTT.

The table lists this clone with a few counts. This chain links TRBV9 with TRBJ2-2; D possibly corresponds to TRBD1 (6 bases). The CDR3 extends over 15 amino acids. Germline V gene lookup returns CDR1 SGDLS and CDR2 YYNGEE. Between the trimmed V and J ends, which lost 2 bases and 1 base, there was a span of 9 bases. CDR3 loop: CASSVRQENTGELFF. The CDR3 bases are TGTGCCAGCAGCGTGAGACAGGAGAACACCGGGGAGCTGTTTTTT. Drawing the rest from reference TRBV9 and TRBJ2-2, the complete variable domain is DSGVTQTPKHLITATGQRVTLRCSPRSGDLSVYWYQQSLDQGLQFLIQYYNGEERAKGNILERFSAQQFPDLHSELNLSSLELGDSALYFCASSVRQENTGELFFGEGSRLTVL.

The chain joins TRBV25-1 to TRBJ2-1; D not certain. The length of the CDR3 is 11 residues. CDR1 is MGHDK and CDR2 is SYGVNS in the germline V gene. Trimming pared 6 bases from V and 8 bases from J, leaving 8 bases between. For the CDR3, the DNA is TGTGCCAGCAGGTCTGTCGATGAGCAGTTCTTC. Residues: CASRSVDEQFF. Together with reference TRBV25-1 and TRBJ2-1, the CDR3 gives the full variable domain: EADIYQTPRYLVIGTGKKITLECSQTMGHDKMYWYQQDPGMELHLIHYSYGVNSTEKGDLSSESTVSRIRTEHFPLTLESARPSHTSQYLCASRSVDEQFFGPGTRLTVL.

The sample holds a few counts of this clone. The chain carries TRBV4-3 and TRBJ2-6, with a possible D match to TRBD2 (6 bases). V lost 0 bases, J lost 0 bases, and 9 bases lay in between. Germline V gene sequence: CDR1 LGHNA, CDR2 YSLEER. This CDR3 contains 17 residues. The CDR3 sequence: CASSQDRGSSGANVLTF. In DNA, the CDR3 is TGCGCCAGCAGCCAAGATCGGGGGAGCTCTGGGGCCAACGTCCTGACTTTC.

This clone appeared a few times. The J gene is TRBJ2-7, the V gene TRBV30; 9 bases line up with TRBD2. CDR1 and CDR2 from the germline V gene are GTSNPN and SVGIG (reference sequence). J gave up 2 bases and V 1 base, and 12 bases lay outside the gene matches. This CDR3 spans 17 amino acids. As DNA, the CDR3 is TGTGCCTGGAGTGGACGGGGGATGCGGGGGGGGCCCTACGAGCAGTACTTC. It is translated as CAWSGRGMRGGPYEQYF.

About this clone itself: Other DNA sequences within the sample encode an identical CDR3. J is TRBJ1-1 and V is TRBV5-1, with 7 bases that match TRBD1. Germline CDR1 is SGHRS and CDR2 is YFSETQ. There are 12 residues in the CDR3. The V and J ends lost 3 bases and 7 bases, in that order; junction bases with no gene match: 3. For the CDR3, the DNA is TGCGCCAGCAGCTCGGACAGGTTTGAAGCTTTCTTT. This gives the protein CASSSDRFEAFF.

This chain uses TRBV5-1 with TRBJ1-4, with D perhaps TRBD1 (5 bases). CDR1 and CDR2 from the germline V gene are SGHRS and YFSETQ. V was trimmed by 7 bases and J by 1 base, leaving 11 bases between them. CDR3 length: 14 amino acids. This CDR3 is CASRPGGTNEKLFF. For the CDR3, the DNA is TGCGCCAGCCGGCCCGGGGGAACTAATGAAAAACTGTTTTTT.

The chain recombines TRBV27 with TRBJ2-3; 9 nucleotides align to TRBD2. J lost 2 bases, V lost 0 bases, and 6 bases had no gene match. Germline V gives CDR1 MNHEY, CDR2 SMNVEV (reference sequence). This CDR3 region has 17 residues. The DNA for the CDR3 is TGTGCCAGCAGTTTATCGTCTGCTAGCGGGGCCACAGATACGCAGTATTTT. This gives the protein CASSLSSASGATDTQYF.

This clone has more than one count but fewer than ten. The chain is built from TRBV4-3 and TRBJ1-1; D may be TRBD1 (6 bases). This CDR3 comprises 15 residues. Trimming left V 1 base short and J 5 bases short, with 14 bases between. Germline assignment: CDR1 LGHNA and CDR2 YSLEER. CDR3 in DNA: TGCGCCAGCAGCCAAGGTTCGCAGGGGCGTACTGAAGCTTTCTTT. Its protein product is CASSQGSQGRTEAFF.

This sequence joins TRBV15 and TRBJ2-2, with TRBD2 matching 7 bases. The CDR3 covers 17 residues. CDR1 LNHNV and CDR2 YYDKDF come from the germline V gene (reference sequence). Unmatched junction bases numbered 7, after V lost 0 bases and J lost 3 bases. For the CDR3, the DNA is TGTGCCACCAGCAGAGATTGGGGGGGATCCGACACCGGGGAGCTGTTTTTT. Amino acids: CATSRDWGGSDTGELFF.

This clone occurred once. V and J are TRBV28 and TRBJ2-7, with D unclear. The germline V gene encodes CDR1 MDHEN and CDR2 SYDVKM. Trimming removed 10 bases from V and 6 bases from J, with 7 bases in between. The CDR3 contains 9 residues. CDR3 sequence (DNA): TGTGCCACCCCTCGCGAGCAGTACTTC. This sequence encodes CATPREQYF.

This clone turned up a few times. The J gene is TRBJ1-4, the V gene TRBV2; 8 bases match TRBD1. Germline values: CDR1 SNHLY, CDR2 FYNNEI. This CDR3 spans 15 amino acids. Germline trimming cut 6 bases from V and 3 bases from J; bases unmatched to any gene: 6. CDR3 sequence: CASRAGTGPNEKLFF. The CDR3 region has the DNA TGTGCCAGCAGGGCCGGGACAGGTCCTAATGAAAAACTGTTTTTT.

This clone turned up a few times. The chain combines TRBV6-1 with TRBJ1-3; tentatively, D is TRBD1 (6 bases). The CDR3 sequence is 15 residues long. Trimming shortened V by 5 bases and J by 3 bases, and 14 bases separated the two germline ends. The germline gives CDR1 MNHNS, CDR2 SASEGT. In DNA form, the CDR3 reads TGTGCCAGCAGTAACTACAGGGAGCTTGGAAACACCATATATTTT. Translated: CASSNYRELGNTIYF.

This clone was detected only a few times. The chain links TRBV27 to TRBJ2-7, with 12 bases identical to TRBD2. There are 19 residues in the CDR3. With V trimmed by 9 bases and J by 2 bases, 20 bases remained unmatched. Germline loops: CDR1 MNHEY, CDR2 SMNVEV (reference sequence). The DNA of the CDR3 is TGTGCCAGTACACCACTAGCGGGAGGCTCCCGATACTCACCCTACGAGCAGTACTTC. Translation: CASTPLAGGSRYSPYEQYF.